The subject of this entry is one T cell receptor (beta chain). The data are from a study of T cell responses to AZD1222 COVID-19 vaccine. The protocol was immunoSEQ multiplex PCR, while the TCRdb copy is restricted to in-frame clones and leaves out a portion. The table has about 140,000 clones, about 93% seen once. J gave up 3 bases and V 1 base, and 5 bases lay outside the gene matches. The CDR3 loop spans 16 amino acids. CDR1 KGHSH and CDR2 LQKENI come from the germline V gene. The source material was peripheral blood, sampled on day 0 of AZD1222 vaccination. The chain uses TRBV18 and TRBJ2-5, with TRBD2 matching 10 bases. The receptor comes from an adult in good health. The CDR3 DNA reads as TGTGCCAGCTCACCACGCGTTCTAGCGGGGGAAGAGACCCAGTACTTC. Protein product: CASSPRVLAGEETQYF.